A selection of T cell receptor beta chains follows, all from one sample in a study of T-cell memory formation after mild COVID-19. TCRdb redid the calling of the 5' RACE reads with MiXCR, one entry per CDR3 protein. Of about 360,000 distinct CDR3 sequences listed, about 15% are singletons. Sequencing was done on a sample of PBMCs or a T cell subset sorted from them (not recorded which). The receptors stem from a young man who had mild COVID-19 (a few samples of this study predate the infection). Cell type and time point are not known. CDR3s include the opening cysteine and the closing phenylalanine or tryptophan. Fields, in order: J gene, clone size, CDR3 length, D gene, V gene, CDR3 DNA, CDR3 protein. A D gene is named only where the DNA matches it firmly. The size entry is marked missing in some rows and otherwise reads once, few, many or a size class.

j_gene: TRBJ2-6
abundance: few
len: 16
d_gene: NA
v_gene: TRBV30
CDR3nt: TGTGCCTGGAGTGTACCATGGTCCTCTGGGGCCAACGTCCTGACTTTC
CDR3aa: CAWSVPWSSGANVLTF

j_gene: TRBJ1-1
abundance: few
len: 12
d_gene: NA
v_gene: TRBV20-1
CDR3nt: TGCAGTGCCACTCAGTTGAACACTGAAGCTTTCTTT
CDR3aa: CSATQLNTEAFF

j_gene: TRBJ2-7
abundance: NA
len: 16
d_gene: TRBD2
v_gene: TRBV6-5
CDR3nt: TGTGCCAGCAGTTACTCGACAAGCGGGACCGTCTACGAGCAGTACTTC
CDR3aa: CASSYSTSGTVYEQYF

j_gene: TRBJ1-1
abundance: NA
len: 11
d_gene: NA
v_gene: TRBV6-6
CDR3nt: TGTGCCAGCAGGTACGACAGTGAAGCTTTCTTT
CDR3aa: CASRYDSEAFF

j_gene: TRBJ1-1
abundance: few
len: 14
d_gene: TRBD1
v_gene: TRBV7-9
CDR3nt: TGTGCCAGCAGTTCCCGGACAGGGAACACTGAAGCTTTCTTT
CDR3aa: CASSSRTGNTEAFF

j_gene: TRBJ2-5
abundance: NA
len: 15
d_gene: TRBD1
v_gene: TRBV12-3/TRBV12-4
CDR3nt: TGTGCCAGCAGTCCACGGGACAGCGAAAAAGAGACCCAGTACTTC
CDR3aa: CASSPRDSEKETQYF

j_gene: TRBJ1-1
abundance: few
len: 16
d_gene: NA
v_gene: TRBV25-1
CDR3nt: TGTGCCAGCAGTGTCCTTATGGGACGGGGGGTAACTGAAGCTTTCTTT
CDR3aa: CASSVLMGRGVTEAFF

j_gene: TRBJ1-2
abundance: few
len: 12
d_gene: TRBD1
v_gene: TRBV29-1
CDR3nt: TGCAGCGTTGAGGGGTCAGGGGGAGGCTACACCTTC
CDR3aa: CSVEGSGGGYTF

j_gene: TRBJ2-7
abundance: many
len: 13
d_gene: NA
v_gene: TRBV6-5
CDR3nt: TGTGCCAGCAGTTATGTACAGGGAGGCGAGCAGTACTTC
CDR3aa: CASSYVQGGEQYF

j_gene: TRBJ2-3
abundance: few
len: 17
d_gene: TRBD2
v_gene: TRBV10-3
CDR3nt: TGTGCCATCAGTGAGTCGATAGGCGGGGGGGCCGCAGATACGCAGTATTTT
CDR3aa: CAISESIGGGAADTQYF

j_gene: TRBJ1-1
abundance: NA
len: 14
d_gene: NA
v_gene: TRBV5-5
CDR3nt: TGTGCCGGGGCCAGAGGGAACGGGAACACTGAAGCTTTCTTT
CDR3aa: CAGARGNGNTEAFF

j_gene: TRBJ2-1
abundance: NA
len: 14
d_gene: TRBD1
v_gene: TRBV6-2/TRBV6-3
CDR3nt: TGTGCCAGTGAGACAGGGGGCTCCTACAATGAGCAGTTCTTC
CDR3aa: CASETGGSYNEQFF

j_gene: TRBJ2-7
abundance: NA
len: 15
d_gene: NA
v_gene: TRBV4-3
CDR3nt: TGCGCCAGCAGCCCCGAGGGGGGCCTAACCTACGAGCAGTACTTC
CDR3aa: CASSPEGGLTYEQYF

j_gene: TRBJ1-5
abundance: NA
len: 15
d_gene: NA
v_gene: TRBV7-7
CDR3nt: TGTGCCAGCAGCGGATTCCGACGGAGCAATCAGCCCCAGCATTTT
CDR3aa: CASSGFRRSNQPQHF

j_gene: TRBJ2-5
abundance: few
len: 14
d_gene: TRBD1
v_gene: TRBV7-7
CDR3nt: TGTGCTAGCGGACTGGCAGGGGGCTTGGAGACCCAGTACTTC
CDR3aa: CASGLAGGLETQYF

j_gene: TRBJ2-1
abundance: few
len: 13
d_gene: NA
v_gene: TRBV28
CDR3nt: TGTGCCAGCAGTGAAAGCTCCTACAATGAGCAGTTCTTC
CDR3aa: CASSESSYNEQFF